This T cell receptor beta chain was recovered during a study of identical twins. Whole-study results and caveats: Memory repertoires lacked the insertion deficit that abundant cord blood beta clonotypes showed. Findings depended on cross-sectional statistics rather than tracking the same donors.

Unique molecular identifiers were present on the cDNA, which also gained a universal primer site by template switching. MiXCR was run by TCRdb on the 5' RACE reads, yielding one entry per CDR3 protein. The sample includes more than 400,000 distinct CDR3 sequences, around 15% of them seen just once. Ten or more counts support this clonotype. Its matching antigen is unknown. J gave up 2 bases and V 3 bases, and 12 bases lay outside the gene matches. The CDR3 runs to 17 residues. This sample also appeared in a second study, on yellow fever vaccine responses in identical twins. Turning to that study: It has been reported that, in twins, the vaccine T cell response seemed partly convergent and partly personalized.

The chain couples TRBV12-3 or TRBV12-4 to TRBJ2-5; 7 bases map to TRBD2. The sample comprised CD4+ T cells sorted from blood. The receptor's source is a woman between 18 and 29 years old in good health. As DNA, the CDR3 is TGTGCCAGCAGTTTGGGTGCAGGAGCGGGAATACAAGAGACCCAGTACTTC. It yields the protein CASSLGAGAGIQETQYF.